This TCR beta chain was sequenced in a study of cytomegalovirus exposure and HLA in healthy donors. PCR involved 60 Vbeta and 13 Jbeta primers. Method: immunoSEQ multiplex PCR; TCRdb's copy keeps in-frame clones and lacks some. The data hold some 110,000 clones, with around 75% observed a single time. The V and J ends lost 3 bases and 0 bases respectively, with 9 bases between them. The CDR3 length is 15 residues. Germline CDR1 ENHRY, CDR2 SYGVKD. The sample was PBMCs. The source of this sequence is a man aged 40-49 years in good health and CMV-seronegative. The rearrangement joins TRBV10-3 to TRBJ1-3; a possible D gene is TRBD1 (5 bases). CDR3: CAISDAGYSGNTIYF. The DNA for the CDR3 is TGTGCCATCAGTGATGCAGGGTACTCTGGAAACACCATATATTTT.